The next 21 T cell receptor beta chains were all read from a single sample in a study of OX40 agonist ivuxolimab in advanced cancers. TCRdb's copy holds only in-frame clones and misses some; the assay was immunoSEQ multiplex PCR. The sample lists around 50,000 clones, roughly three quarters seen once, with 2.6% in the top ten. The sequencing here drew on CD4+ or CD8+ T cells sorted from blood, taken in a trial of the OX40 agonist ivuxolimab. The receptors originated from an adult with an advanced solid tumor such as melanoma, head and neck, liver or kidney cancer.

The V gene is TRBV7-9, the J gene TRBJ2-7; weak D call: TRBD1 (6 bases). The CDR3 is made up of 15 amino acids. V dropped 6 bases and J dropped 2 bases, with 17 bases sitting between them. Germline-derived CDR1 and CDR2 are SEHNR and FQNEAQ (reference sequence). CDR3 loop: CASSSISGTTYEQYF. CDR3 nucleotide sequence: TGTGCCAGCAGTTCCATTTCAGGGACAACCTACGAGCAGTACTTC.

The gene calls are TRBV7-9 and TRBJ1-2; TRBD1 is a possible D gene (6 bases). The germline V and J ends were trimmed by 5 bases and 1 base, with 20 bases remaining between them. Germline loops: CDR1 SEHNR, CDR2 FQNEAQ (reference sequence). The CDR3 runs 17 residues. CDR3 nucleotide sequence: TGTGCCAGCAGCACAGGACGGCCAGGGGTAGTTAACTATGGCTACACCTTC. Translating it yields CASSTGRPGVVNYGYTF.

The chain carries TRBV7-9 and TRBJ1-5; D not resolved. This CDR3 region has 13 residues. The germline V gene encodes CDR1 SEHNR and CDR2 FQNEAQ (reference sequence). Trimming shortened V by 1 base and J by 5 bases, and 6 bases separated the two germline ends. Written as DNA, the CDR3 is TGTGCCAGCAGCTTAGATCCGCATCAGCCCCAGCATTTT. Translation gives CASSLDPHQPQHF.

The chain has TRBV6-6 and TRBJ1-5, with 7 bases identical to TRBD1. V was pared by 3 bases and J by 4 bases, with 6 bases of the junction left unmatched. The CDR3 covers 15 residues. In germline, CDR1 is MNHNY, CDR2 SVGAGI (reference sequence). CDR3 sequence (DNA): TGTGCCAGCAGTTATAGGGGACAGAGTAATCAGCCCCAGCATTTT. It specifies CASSYRGQSNQPQHF.

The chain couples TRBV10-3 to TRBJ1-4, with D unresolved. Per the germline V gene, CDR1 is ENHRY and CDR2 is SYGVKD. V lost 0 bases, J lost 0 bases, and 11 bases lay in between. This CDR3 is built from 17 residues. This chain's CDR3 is CAISESASGATNEKLFF. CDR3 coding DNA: TGTGCCATCAGTGAGTCTGCTTCAGGTGCAACTAATGAAAAACTGTTTTTT.

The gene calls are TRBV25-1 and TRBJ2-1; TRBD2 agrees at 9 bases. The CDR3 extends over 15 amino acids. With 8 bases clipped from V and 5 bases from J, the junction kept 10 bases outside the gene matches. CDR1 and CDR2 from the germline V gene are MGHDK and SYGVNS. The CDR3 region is CASSPRERGDNEQFF. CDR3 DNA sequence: TGTGCCAGCTCCCCGAGGGAGCGGGGGGACAATGAGCAGTTCTTC.

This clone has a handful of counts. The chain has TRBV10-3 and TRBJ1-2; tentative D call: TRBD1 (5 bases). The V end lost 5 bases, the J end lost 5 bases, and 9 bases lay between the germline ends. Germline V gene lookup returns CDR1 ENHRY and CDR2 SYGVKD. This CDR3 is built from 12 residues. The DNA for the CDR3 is TGTGCCATCAGTAAGACAGAGTATGGCTACACCTTC. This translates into CAISKTEYGYTF.

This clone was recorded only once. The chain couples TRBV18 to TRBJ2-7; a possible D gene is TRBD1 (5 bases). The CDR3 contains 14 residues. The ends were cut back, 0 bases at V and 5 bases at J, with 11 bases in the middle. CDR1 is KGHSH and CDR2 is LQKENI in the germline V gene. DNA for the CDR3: TGTGCCAGCTCACCACCGAATTCCAGGGACGAGCAGTACTTC. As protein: CASSPPNSRDEQYF.

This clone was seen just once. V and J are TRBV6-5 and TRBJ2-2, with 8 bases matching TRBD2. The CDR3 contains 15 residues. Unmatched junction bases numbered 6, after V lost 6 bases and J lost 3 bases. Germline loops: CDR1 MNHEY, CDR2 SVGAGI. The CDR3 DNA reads TGTGCCAGCAGGGCGGGGGGCGGATACACCGGGGAGCTGTTTTTT. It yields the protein CASRAGGGYTGELFF.

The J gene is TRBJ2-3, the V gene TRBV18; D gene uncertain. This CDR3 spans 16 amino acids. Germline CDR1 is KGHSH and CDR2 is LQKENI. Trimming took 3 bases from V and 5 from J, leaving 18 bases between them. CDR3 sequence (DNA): TGTGCCAGCTCACCTTACGACTCAACTTCGGGAGATACGCAGTATTTT. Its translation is CASSPYDSTSGDTQYF.

Here the CDR3 reads CASSLEGRISEAFF. The DNA for the CDR3 is TGCGCCAGCAGCTTGGAGGGGCGCATCTCTGAAGCTTTCTTT. The chain links TRBV5-1 to TRBJ1-1, with D possibly being TRBD1 (5 bases). Trimming took 0 bases from V and 6 from J, leaving 12 bases between them. The germline gives CDR1 SGHRS, CDR2 YFSETQ. The CDR3 consists of 14 residues.

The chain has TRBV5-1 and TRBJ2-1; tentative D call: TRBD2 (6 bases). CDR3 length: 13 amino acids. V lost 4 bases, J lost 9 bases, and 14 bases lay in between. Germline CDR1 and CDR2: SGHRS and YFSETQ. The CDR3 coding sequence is TGCGCCAGCAGCAGATCCACTAGCTCTGAGCAGTTCTTC. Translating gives CASSRSTSSEQFF.

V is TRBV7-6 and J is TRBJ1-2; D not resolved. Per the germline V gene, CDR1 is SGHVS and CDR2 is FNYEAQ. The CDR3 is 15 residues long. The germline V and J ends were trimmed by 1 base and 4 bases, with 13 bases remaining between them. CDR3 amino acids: CASSLGSGPAYGYTF. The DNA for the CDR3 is TGTGCCAGCAGCTTAGGATCGGGCCCGGCCTATGGCTACACCTTC.

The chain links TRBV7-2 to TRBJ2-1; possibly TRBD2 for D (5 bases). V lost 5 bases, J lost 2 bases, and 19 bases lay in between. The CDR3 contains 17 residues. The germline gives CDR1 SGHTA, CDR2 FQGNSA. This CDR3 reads CASSPSAGYSPYNEQFF. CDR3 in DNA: TGTGCCAGCAGCCCATCTGCGGGCTATTCCCCCTACAATGAGCAGTTCTTC.

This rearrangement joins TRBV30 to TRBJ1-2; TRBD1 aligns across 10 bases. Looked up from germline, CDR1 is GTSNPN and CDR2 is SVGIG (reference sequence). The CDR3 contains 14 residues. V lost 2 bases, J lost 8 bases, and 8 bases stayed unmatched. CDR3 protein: CAWSPGTGVRGYTF. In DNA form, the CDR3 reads TGTGCCTGGAGTCCCGGGACAGGGGTCAGGGGCTACACCTTC.

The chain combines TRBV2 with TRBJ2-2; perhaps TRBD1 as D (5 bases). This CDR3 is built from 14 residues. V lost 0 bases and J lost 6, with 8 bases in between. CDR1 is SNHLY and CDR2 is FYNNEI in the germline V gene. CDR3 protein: CASSEAGVPGELFF. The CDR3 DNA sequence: TGTGCCAGCAGTGAAGCAGGGGTGCCCGGGGAGCTGTTTTTT.

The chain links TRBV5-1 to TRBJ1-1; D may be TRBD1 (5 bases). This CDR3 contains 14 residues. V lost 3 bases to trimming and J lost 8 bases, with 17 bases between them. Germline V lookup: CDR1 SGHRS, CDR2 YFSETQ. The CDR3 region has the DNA TGCGCCAGCAGCTGGGAATGGGGCGCCTCCGAAGCTTTCTTT. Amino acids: CASSWEWGASEAFF.

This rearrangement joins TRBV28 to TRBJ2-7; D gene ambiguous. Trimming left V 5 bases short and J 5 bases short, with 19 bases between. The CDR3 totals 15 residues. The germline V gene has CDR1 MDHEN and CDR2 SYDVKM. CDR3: CASSPASGFVDEQYF. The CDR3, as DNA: TGTGCCAGCAGTCCTGCCTCCGGGTTTGTCGACGAGCAGTACTTC.

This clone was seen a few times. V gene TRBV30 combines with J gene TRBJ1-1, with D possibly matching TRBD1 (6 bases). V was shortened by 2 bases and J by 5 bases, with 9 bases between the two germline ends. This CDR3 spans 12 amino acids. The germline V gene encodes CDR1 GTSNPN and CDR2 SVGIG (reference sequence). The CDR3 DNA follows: TGTGCCTGGAGTCAAGGGGGGACTGAAGCTTTCTTT. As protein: CAWSQGGTEAFF. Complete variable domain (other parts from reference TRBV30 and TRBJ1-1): SQTIHQWPATLVQPVGSPLSLECTVEGTSNPNLYWYRQAAGRGLQLLFYSVGIGQISSEVPQNLSASRPQDRQFILSSKKLLLSDSGFYLCAWSQGGTEAFFGQGTRLTVV.

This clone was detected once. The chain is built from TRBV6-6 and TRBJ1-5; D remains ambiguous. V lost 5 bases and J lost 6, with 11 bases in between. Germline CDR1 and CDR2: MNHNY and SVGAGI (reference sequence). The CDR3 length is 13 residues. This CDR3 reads CASSLNSGQPQHF. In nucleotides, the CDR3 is TGTGCCAGCAGTCTCAATTCGGGTCAGCCCCAGCATTTT.

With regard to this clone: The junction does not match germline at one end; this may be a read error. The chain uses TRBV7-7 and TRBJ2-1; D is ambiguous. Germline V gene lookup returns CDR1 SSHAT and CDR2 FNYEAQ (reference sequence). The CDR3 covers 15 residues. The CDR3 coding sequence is TGTGCTAGCAGCTTTTTAGAGAGCTCCTACAATGAGCAGTTCTTC. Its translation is CASSFLESSYNEQFF. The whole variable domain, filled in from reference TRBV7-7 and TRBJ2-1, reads GAGVSQSPRYKVTKRGQDVTLRCDPISSHATLYWYQQALGQGPEFLTYFNYEAQPDKSGLPSDRFSAERPEGSISTLTIQRTEQRDSAMYRCASSFLESSYNEQFFGPGTRLTVL.